These 21 T cell receptor beta chains came from one sample sequenced in a study of control samples from healthy donors and cancer patients. Clones were read by immunoSEQ multiplex PCR, and TCRdb kept only the in-frame ones, dropping some. The sample includes around 130,000 clones, around nine tenths of them seen just once. The sample comprised blood. The receptor source for this set is a man in his forties or fifties in good health.

The CDR3 sequence: CASSLFTLNYGYTF. The CDR3 nucleotides read TGTGCCAGCAGCTTATTCACACTGAACTATGGCTACACCTTC. The chain has TRBV11-2 and TRBJ1-2; no firm D call. Trimming pared 2 bases from V and 2 bases from J, leaving 9 bases between. The CDR3 has 14 residues. CDR1 is SGHAT, CDR2 FQNNGV, per germline. The whole variable domain, filled in from reference TRBV11-2 and TRBJ1-2, reads EAGVAQSPRYKIIEKRQSVAFWCNPISGHATLYWYQQILGQGPKLLIQFQNNGVVDDSQLPKDRFSAERLKGVDSTLKIQPAKLEDSAVYLCASSLFTLNYGYTFGSGTRLTVV.

CDR3 amino acids: CASSPSNTEAFF. In DNA, the CDR3 is TGTGCCAGCAGCCCTTCAAACACTGAAGCTTTCTTT. This chain connects TRBV7-8 to TRBJ1-1; D remains unclear. CDR3 length equals 12 residues. V dropped 5 bases and J dropped 2 bases, with 6 bases sitting between them. In germline, CDR1 is SGHVS, CDR2 FQNEAQ.

The chain joins TRBV27 to TRBJ1-1, with 10 bases that match TRBD1. Germline V CDR1 and CDR2: MNHEY, SMNVEV (reference sequence). This CDR3 has 13 amino acids. V shed 6 bases, J shed 5 bases, and the junction held 3 bases outside the gene matches. This CDR3 is CASRGTGVTEAFF. The CDR3 DNA reads as TGTGCCAGCAGGGGGACAGGGGTTACTGAAGCTTTCTTT.

This clone came up a few times. The chain is built from TRBV6-1 and TRBJ1-1; D call uncertain. CDR1 and CDR2 (germline): MNHNS, SASEGT. CDR3 length: 13 residues. V lost 3 bases, J lost 11 bases, and 16 bases lay in between. This CDR3 is CASSEIKPPSAFF. In DNA form, the CDR3 reads TGTGCCAGCAGTGAGATAAAGCCCCCGAGCGCTTTCTTT.

The chain carries TRBV6-6 and TRBJ1-1; TRBD1 might be the D (6 bases). The CDR3 length is 13 residues. The germline CDR1 and CDR2 sequences are MNHNY and SVGAGI (reference sequence). Between the trimmed V and J ends, which lost 4 bases and 4 bases, there was a span of 10 bases. The CDR3 sequence: CASSSQGSTEAFF. The CDR3 coding sequence is TGTGCCAGCAGTTCCCAGGGGAGCACTGAAGCTTTCTTT.

The J gene is TRBJ2-5, the V gene TRBV9; D is perhaps TRBD1 (5 bases). Trimming removed 2 bases at V and 5 bases at J, with 16 bases between. Per the germline V gene, CDR1 is SGDLS and CDR2 is YYNGEE. The CDR3 is 15 amino acids. The CDR3 loop reads CASSVMGRGRETQYF. The CDR3 region has the DNA TGTGCCAGCAGCGTGATGGGGCGCGGTAGGGAGACCCAGTACTTC.

On this clone itself: The junction shows a germline mismatch at one end, possibly a read error. The chain uses TRBV15 and TRBJ2-7, with TRBD1 matching 9 bases. The CDR3 loop spans 14 amino acids. Germline CDR1 is LNHNV and CDR2 is YYDKDF (reference sequence). For the CDR3, the DNA is TGTGCCGCCAGCAGAGGGGGACAGGGAGGCGAGCAGTACTTC. Translating it yields CAASRGGQGGEQYF. The complete variable domain, with remaining parts taken from reference TRBV15 and TRBJ2-7, reads DAMVIQNPRYQVTQFGKPVTLSCSQTLNHNVMYWYQQKSSQAPKLLFHYYDKDFNNEADTPDNFQSRRPNTSFCFLDIRSPGLGDTAMYLCAASRGGQGGEQYFGPGTRLTVT.

The V call is TRBV29-1, the J call TRBJ2-1, with 8 bases lining up with TRBD1. Germline V gives CDR1 SQVTM, CDR2 ANQGSEA. V shed 6 bases, J shed 7 bases, and the junction held 11 bases outside the gene matches. This CDR3 comprises 14 residues. The CDR3 here is CSVDRDKLANEQFF. The CDR3 bases are TGCAGCGTGGACAGGGATAAGTTGGCGAATGAGCAGTTCTTC.

This clone was counted between two and nine times. The V and J genes are TRBV3-1 (or the pseudogene TRBV3-2) and TRBJ1-2; D is perhaps TRBD1 (5 bases). Germline V gives CDR1 LGHDT, CDR2 YNNKEL (reference sequence). The CDR3 runs to 14 residues. V lost 2 bases and J lost 3, with 10 bases in between. The CDR3: CASSQRRGDYGYTF. The CDR3 coding sequence is TGTGCCAGCAGCCAAAGGCGGGGCGACTATGGCTACACCTTC.

V gene TRBV11-2 combines with J gene TRBJ1-2; 8 bases align to TRBD1. Germline V CDR1 and CDR2: SGHAT, FQNNGV. The CDR3 is 18 residues long. V lost 4 bases to trimming and J lost 3 bases; unmatched junction nucleotides: 16. In DNA form, the CDR3 reads TGTGCCAGCAGCTCCTCTAAATCCGGGACAGGACCTTACTATGGCTACACCTTC. Its translation is CASSSSKSGTGPYYGYTF.

J is TRBJ1-1 and V is TRBV3-1 (or the pseudogene TRBV3-2); D not resolved. The germline gives CDR1 LGHDT, CDR2 YNNKEL (reference sequence). This CDR3 region has 15 residues. The V and J ends lost 1 base and 3 bases respectively, with 12 bases between them. The CDR3 loop is CASSQVAAGYTEAFF. DNA of the CDR3: TGTGCCAGCAGCCAAGTCGCAGCGGGGTACACTGAAGCTTTCTTT.

In nucleotides, the CDR3 is TGTGCCAGCAGCCATACAGGGGGGAGTGAGCAGTTCTTC. It specifies CASSHTGGSEQFF. V and J are TRBV7-6 and TRBJ2-1, with 8 bases identical to TRBD1. The CDR3 is 13 residues long. The V and J ends lost 5 bases and 9 bases, in that order; junction bases with no gene match: 6. CDR1 and CDR2 from the germline V gene are SGHVS and FNYEAQ. The full variable domain, with the rest looked up from reference TRBV7-6 and TRBJ2-1, is GAGVSQSPRYKVTKRGQDVALRCDPISGHVSLYWYRQALGQGPEFLTYFNYEAQQDKSGLPNDRFSAERPEGSISTLTIQRTEQRDSAMYRCASSHTGGSEQFFGPGTRLTVL.

This chain connects TRBV10-2 to TRBJ2-5; 9 nucleotides match TRBD2. Germline V gene lookup returns CDR1 WSHSY and CDR2 SAAADI. The junction had 16 bases not matched to a gene; V was cut back by 6 bases and J by 5 bases. The CDR3 is 17 amino acids. The CDR3 protein is CASRKGGASGVVETQYF. The CDR3 DNA reads as TGCGCCAGCAGAAAAGGGGGTGCTAGCGGGGTTGTTGAGACCCAGTACTTC.

The gene calls are TRBV28 and TRBJ1-5, with D possibly TRBD1 on 5 matching bases. Germline CDR1 and CDR2: MDHEN and SYDVKM. This CDR3 is 14 amino acids long. The V gene lost 6 bases and the J gene lost 0 bases, with 9 bases spanning the gap. CDR3 amino acids: CASRGGNSNQPQHF. CDR3 DNA: TGTGCCAGCAGGGGGGGTAATAGCAATCAGCCCCAGCATTTT.

This rearrangement joins TRBV5-4 to TRBJ2-5; D remains ambiguous. The CDR3 covers 12 residues. Germline V gene data show CDR1 as SGHNT and CDR2 as YYREEE (reference sequence). V lost 3 bases to trimming and J lost 4 bases, with 7 bases between them. The CDR3 is CASSSPSETQYF. CDR3 DNA sequence: TGTGCCAGCAGCTCACCGTCAGAGACCCAGTACTTC.

The chain is built from TRBV6-6 and TRBJ2-3; 7 bases map to TRBD2. The CDR3 length is 14 residues. Losses at the gene ends were 9 bases for V and 4 bases for J; bases not matched to a gene: 10. Germline-derived CDR1 and CDR2 are MNHNY and SVGAGI (reference sequence). CDR3: CASAGGGGSDTQYF. The CDR3 DNA reads as TGTGCCAGTGCTGGGGGGGGAGGGTCAGATACGCAGTATTTT.

V and J are TRBV15 and TRBJ1-5; D might be TRBD1 (6 bases). Trimming stripped 4 bases from V and 9 bases from J, with 16 bases between. The V gene's germline CDR1 is LNHNV and CDR2 YYDKDF (reference sequence). The CDR3 extends over 14 amino acids. This CDR3 reads CATSNREDSRPQHF. The CDR3 bases are TGTGCCACCAGCAACAGGGAGGATTCCCGGCCCCAGCATTTT.

The chain couples TRBV20-1 to TRBJ1-5, with unresolved D. The germline CDR1 and CDR2 sequences are DFQATT and SNEGSKA (reference sequence). The CDR3 extends over 14 amino acids. The V end was cut by 3 bases, the J end by 6 bases, with 15 bases between. The CDR3 coding sequence is TGCAGTGCTAGTCTCGGCTCCGAGGGTCAGCCCCAGCATTTT. It is translated as CSASLGSEGQPQHF.

On this clone itself: A read error may account for a junction end that differs from germline. The chain is built from TRBV7-7 and TRBJ2-3; 7 bases are shared with TRBD2. The CDR3 is 13 residues long. Per the germline V gene, CDR1 is SSHAT and CDR2 is FNYEAQ (reference sequence). The CDR3 is CASSPTSSDTQYF. DNA for the CDR3: TGTGCTAGCAGCCCGACTAGCTCAGATACGCAGTATTTT.

This chain connects TRBV5-6 to TRBJ1-1; D might be TRBD1 (5 bases). V was shortened by 4 bases and J by 0 bases, with 13 bases between the two germline ends. The CDR3 sequence is 15 residues long. The V gene's germline CDR1 is SGHDT and CDR2 YYEEEE. CDR3 coding DNA: TGTGCCAGCAGCGCAGCGGGACCCTTGAACACTGAAGCTTTCTTT. Translation gives CASSAAGPLNTEAFF.

The rearrangement uses TRBV19 and TRBJ2-2; D is possibly TRBD1 or TRBD2 (5 bases each). In germline, CDR1 is LNHDA, CDR2 SQIVND (reference sequence). The V and J ends lost 4 bases and 0 bases respectively, with 24 bases between them. There are 20 residues in the CDR3. CDR3 DNA sequence: TGTGCCAGTAGTAATCCCTCCCGGGACGTCAACCTCGCGAACACCGGGGAGCTGTTTTTT. Amino acid sequence: CASSNPSRDVNLANTGELFF.